These 5 T cell receptor beta chains were all obtained from the same sample, sequenced in a study of technical replicates of blood from a few donors (TCRdb year 2017). The library relied on the immunoSEQ multiplex PCR assay. TCRdb limited this immuneACCESS table to in-frame rearrangements with V and J called. A share of clones is missing; checked studies link under half to unresolved V genes, and the rest is unexplained. The sample profile shows approximately 76,000 clones; 65% to 90% of them were found once. The ten largest clones capture approximately 5% of the sample. Sequences were obtained from PBMCs. Every receptor here comes from a human donor in good health. Some clones in this sample may be carry-over from other donors' samples.

The chain joins TRBV27 to TRBJ1-4; D unresolved. The CDR3 totals 13 residues. Trimming left V 5 bases short and J 8 bases short, with 12 bases between. The germline gives CDR1 MNHEY, CDR2 SMNVEV (reference sequence). The CDR3 DNA sequence: TGTGCCAGCAGTAGGAGGGAGGGAGAAAAACTGTTTTTT. Protein sequence: CASSRREGEKLFF.

V is TRBV7-9 and J is TRBJ2-5, with TRBD2 identical over 7 bases. CDR1 is SEHNR, CDR2 FQNEAQ, per germline (reference sequence). V lost 0 bases, J lost 2 bases, and 0 bases stayed unmatched. The CDR3 has 14 amino acids. The CDR3 here is CASSLAGGQETQYF. CDR3 nucleotides: TGTGCCAGCAGCTTAGCGGGGGGGCAAGAGACCCAGTACTTC. The complete variable domain, with remaining parts taken from reference TRBV7-9 and TRBJ2-5, reads DTGVSQNPRHKITKRGQNVTFRCDPISEHNRLYWYRQTLGQGPEFLTYFQNEAQLEKSRLLSDRFSAERPKGSFSTLEIQRTEQGDSAMYLCASSLAGGQETQYFGPGTRLLVL.

The V gene is TRBV19, the J gene TRBJ1-6; D gene unclear. Trimming cost V 3 bases and J 12 bases, with 15 bases left between them. Germline V gene sequence: CDR1 LNHDA, CDR2 SQIVND (reference sequence). The CDR3 is made up of 14 amino acids. CDR3 amino acids: CASSMGRMLVPLHF. DNA for the CDR3: TGTGCCAGTAGTATGGGCAGGATGTTGGTACCCCTCCACTTT.

V gene TRBV27 combines with J gene TRBJ1-2, with D possibly being TRBD1 (5 bases). CDR1 and CDR2 from the germline V gene are MNHEY and SMNVEV (reference sequence). V dropped 3 bases and J dropped 5 bases, with 13 bases sitting between them. The CDR3 sequence is 14 residues long. CDR3 bases: TGTGCCAGCAGTTTCGGGGGACCAGGGTATGGCTACACCTTC. Its translation is CASSFGGPGYGYTF.

V and J are TRBV30 and TRBJ1-3, with no clear D. Per germline, CDR1 GTSNPN and CDR2 SVGIG (reference sequence). V gave up 0 bases and J gave up 2 bases, with 11 bases separating them. This CDR3 contains 15 residues. The CDR3 nucleotides read TGTGCCTGGAGTGTACCTGGCCTGACTGGAAACACCATATATTTT. Translated, it gives CAWSVPGLTGNTIYF.